This T cell receptor (beta chain) was captured by sequencing in a study of CD8+ T cells in alopecia areata (dated by TCRdb to 2016 to 2019). Context from the whole study: Treated patients were enrolled in an open-label pilot trial of oral tofacitinib at 5 to 10 mg twice daily for moderate-to-severe alopecia areata. Patients on tofacitinib were biopsied at baseline and after 4 and 24 weeks of treatment, and several of the patients also had a later scalp biopsy. High-throughput TCRbeta sequencing was used to examine T cell clonal expansion in alopecia areata in both the C3H/HeJ mouse model and human patients. Clonality in the scalp was compared among normal scalp (n=4), patchy alopecia areata scalp (n=8), and alopecia totalis/universalis scalp (n=8). TCRbeta CDR3 regions were amplified by immunoSEQ multiplex PCR with 35 Vbeta forward and 13 Jbeta reverse primers. Scalp tissue and sorted CD4+ and CD8+ peripheral blood T cells from patchy and totalis/universalis alopecia areata patients and from healthy controls were covered by human TCRbeta sequencing. Tofacitinib was given for 6 to 18 months, followed by 6 months of follow-up off drug to assess delayed response and recurrence. RNA was extracted with the PAXgene miRNA kit for fixed scalp, the miRNeasy kit for PBMCs, and the RNeasy kit for mouse skin. On the study overall, not on this receptor specifically: Unlike mouse skin, which is dominated by gammadelta T cells, normal human skin has resident alphabeta T cells that are also sequenced, and this complicates analysis of the scalp TCR repertoire. Higher clonality and more expanded CD8+ clones were observed in lesional scalp than in normal scalp, particularly in alopecia totalis/universalis, a finding suggestive of antigenic drive. TCR sequences shared between patients were less clear than in mice, possibly partly because of HLA diversity in the patient population.

To prepare the library, the immunoSEQ multiplex PCR assay was applied. RNA was extracted from all samples and reverse transcribed into cDNA as template for TCR sequencing. SuperScript III was used to make first-strand cDNA, primed with a 2:1 mix of oligo-dT and random hexamers. A synthetic immune receptor repertoire was used to assess amplification bias, and residual bias was removed computationally. In the authors' own workflow: Raw reads were preprocessed for error removal, and CDR3 was defined according to IMGT conventions as running from the conserved cysteine to phenylalanine. Clonality was computed as 1 minus the Shannon entropy, with the entropy normalized by log2 of the number of productive unique TCRs. Whether each scalp clone was CD4 or CD8 was inferred by checking scalp TCRbeta sequences against the CD4 and CD8 repertoires from sorted blood. The table comes from immuneACCESS by way of TCRdb, which keeps in-frame sequences with V and J called. Part of the clones is missing from these tables; in studies checked, under half for an unresolved V gene and the rest for unknown reasons. The V and J calls and the clone size are those of that table, but D and trimming were determined from the DNA. The sample profile shows about 160,000 clones; about nine tenths of them were found once. The ten largest clones take up roughly 16% of the sample.

Of note for this clone: It has no known antigen specificity. No qualities accompany the bases; no much larger clone lies one base away.

Taken with the paper, the label for time point translates to: baseline before oral tofacitinib. Peripheral blood and lesional scalp punch biopsies were obtained from patients with alopecia areata. After PBMCs were isolated by density centrifugation and stained for CD3, CD4 and CD8, a FACSAria was used to sort CD4+ and CD8+ T cells. This TCR derives from a human donor with alopecia areata. Sequenced material: CD8+ T cells sorted from blood, taken at week 0.

The CDR3 has the sequence CASSEGTSGSNEQFF. DNA sequence: TGTGCCAGCAGTGAAGGGACTAGCGGGAGCAATGAGCAGTTCTTC. The chain employs TRBV25-1 and TRBJ2-1; TRBD2 agrees with 14 junctional bases. For this chain, trimming is 2 bases at the V end and 6 bases at the J end, and the number of junction bases without a gene match is 0. The CDR3, cysteine through phenylalanine, is 15 amino acids long. The only DNA kept is the CDR3, 45 bases in frame from the first base. According to the germline V gene, CDR1 reads MGHDK and CDR2 reads SYGVNS.